The 2 T cell receptor beta chains listed next were all sequenced from one sample in a study of T-cell memory formation after mild COVID-19. One entry per CDR3 protein, called by TCRdb with MiXCR from the 5' RACE reads. The sample lists about 450,000 distinct CDR3 sequences, 23% occurring once. The specimen sequenced was PBMCs or a T cell subset sorted from them (not recorded which). The receptors were gathered from an adult woman who had mild COVID-19 (a few samples of this study predate the infection). Cell type and time point are not known.

Many counts were recorded for this clonotype. The chain carries TRBV7-3 and TRBJ2-1, with D perhaps being TRBD1 or TRBD2 (6 bases each). Germline CDR1 and CDR2: SGHTA and FQGTGA. CDR3 length: 12 residues. Trimming left V 5 bases short and J 5 bases short, with 7 bases between. This chain's CDR3 is CASSRGDNEQFF. The CDR3 DNA reads TGTGCCAGCAGCAGGGGGGACAATGAGCAGTTCTTC.

The table lists this clonotype with a few counts. V is TRBV4-2 and J is TRBJ2-5; weak D call: TRBD2 (5 bases). Germline V gives CDR1 LGHNA, CDR2 YNFKEQ. This CDR3 has 13 residues. With 4 bases removed from V and 2 bases from J, the gap between germline ends came to 8 bases. The chain's CDR3 is CASSPDLQETQYF. The CDR3 bases are TGTGCCAGCAGCCCGGACTTGCAAGAGACCCAGTACTTC.